A single sample gave rise to the 9 T cell receptor beta chains below, sequenced in a study of PD-1 blockade in classical Hodgkin lymphoma. Time point of the sample: newly diagnosed, previously untreated cHL patient sample. TCRdb keeps only in-frame clones here, not all; method: immunoSEQ multiplex PCR. The table includes 20,000 to 25,000 clones, about 95% detected once. Sequenced material: peripheral blood mononuclear cells (PBMCs). These receptors came from a human donor with classical Hodgkin lymphoma.

The V call is TRBV7-3, the J call TRBJ2-2, with a weak D call TRBD2 (5 bases). CDR3 size: 14 residues. V was cut by 5 bases and J by 2 bases, with 9 bases left in between. In germline, CDR1 is SGHTA, CDR2 FQGTGA. CDR3 DNA sequence: TGTGCCAGCAGCCCCGGACTCAACACCGGGGAGCTGTTTTTT. Translated, it gives CASSPGLNTGELFF.

The genes are TRBV23-1 and TRBJ2-7; no firm D call. TRBV23-1 is identified as an open reading frame with a role that is uncertain. V lost 0 bases and J lost 4, with 13 bases in between. The CDR3 loop spans 15 amino acids. DNA for the CDR3: TGCGCCAGCAGTCAATCGTTAAGCCGGGTTTACGAGCAGTACTTC. It codes for CASSQSLSRVYEQYF.

This chain uses TRBV6-6 with TRBJ1-1; D possibly corresponds to TRBD1 (6 bases). The CDR3 loop spans 14 amino acids. V shed 5 bases and J shed 1 base, with 11 bases lying between them. CDR1 MNHNY and CDR2 SVGAGI come from the germline V gene (reference sequence). The CDR3 DNA sequence: TGTGCCAGCAGTCGGACAGTGGGGAACACTGAAGCTTTCTTT. It codes for CASSRTVGNTEAFF.

This clone was seen once. The chain carries TRBV5-1 and TRBJ2-5; D is unclear. The V end was cut by 4 bases, the J end by 1 base, with 11 bases between. Germline CDR1 is SGHRS and CDR2 is YFSETQ. This CDR3 region has 14 residues. CDR3 nucleotide sequence: TGCGCCAGCAGCCCAAGACAACTCCAAGAGACCCAGTACTTC. It codes for CASSPRQLQETQYF.

This rearrangement joins TRBV19 to TRBJ2-5; 7 nucleotides match TRBD1. Losses at the gene ends were 3 bases for V and 9 bases for J; bases not matched to a gene: 19. CDR1 and CDR2 from the germline V gene are LNHDA and SQIVND (reference sequence). CDR3 length equals 17 residues. The CDR3 nucleotides read TGTGCCAGTAGTATCCGAACAAGGACAGGCAGAGGGGTGGCCCAGTACTTC. Protein product: CASSIRTRTGRGVAQYF. Based on the CDR3 plus reference TRBV19 and TRBJ2-5, the full variable domain is DGGITQSPKYLFRKEGQNVTLSCEQNLNHDAMYWYRQDPGQGLRLIYYSQIVNDFQKGDIAEGYSVSREKKESFPLTVTSAQKNPTAFYLCASSIRTRTGRGVAQYFGPGTRLLVL.

The chain combines TRBV5-1 with TRBJ1-1; perhaps TRBD1 as D (6 bases). The V gene's germline CDR1 is SGHRS and CDR2 YFSETQ. V shed 0 bases and J shed 1 base, with 7 bases lying between them. The CDR3 has 14 residues. CDR3 in amino acids: CASSLARGNTEAFF. The CDR3 DNA sequence: TGCGCCAGCAGCTTGGCCAGGGGGAACACTGAAGCTTTCTTT.

The chain combines TRBV5-6 with TRBJ2-3; 8 bases are shared with TRBD2. Trimming removed 1 base from V and 0 bases from J; junction bases left unmatched: 4. The CDR3 is 16 amino acids. Germline V CDR1 and CDR2: SGHDT, YYEEEE. The chain's CDR3 is CASSLRLAGSTDTQYF. DNA for the CDR3: TGTGCCAGCAGCTTGCGTCTAGCGGGCAGCACAGATACGCAGTATTTT.

This rearrangement joins TRBV19 to TRBJ2-1; 12 positions agree with TRBD1. V was clipped by 11 bases and J by 5 bases; unmatched bases: 7. Germline assignment: CDR1 LNHDA and CDR2 SQIVND (reference sequence). The CDR3 covers 14 residues. The CDR3 reads CADRGQGAHNEQFF. The CDR3 DNA follows: TGTGCCGATAGGGGACAGGGGGCCCACAATGAGCAGTTCTTC.

The chain uses TRBV6-5 and TRBJ2-3; D remains unclear. Trimming took off 0 bases at V and 6 bases at J, with 13 bases between the two ends. The CDR3 is 15 amino acids. Germline CDR1 reads MNHEY; CDR2 reads SVGAGI. CDR3 in amino acids: CASSYSTQAPDTQYF. In nucleotides, the CDR3 is TGTGCCAGCAGTTACTCGACCCAAGCGCCGGATACGCAGTATTTT.